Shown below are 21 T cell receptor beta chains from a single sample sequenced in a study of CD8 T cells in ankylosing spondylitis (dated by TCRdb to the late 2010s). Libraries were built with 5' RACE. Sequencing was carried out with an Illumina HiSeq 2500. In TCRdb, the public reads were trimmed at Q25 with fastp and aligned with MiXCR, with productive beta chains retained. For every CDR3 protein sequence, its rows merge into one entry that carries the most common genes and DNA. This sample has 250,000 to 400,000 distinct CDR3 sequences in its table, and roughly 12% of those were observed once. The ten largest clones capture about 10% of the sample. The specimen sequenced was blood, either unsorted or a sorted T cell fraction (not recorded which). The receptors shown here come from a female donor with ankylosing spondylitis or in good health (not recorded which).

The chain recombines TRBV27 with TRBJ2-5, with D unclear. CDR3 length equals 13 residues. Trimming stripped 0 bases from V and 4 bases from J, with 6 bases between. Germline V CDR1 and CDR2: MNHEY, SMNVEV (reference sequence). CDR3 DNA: TGTGCCAGCAGTTTATCATGGGGAGAGACCCAGTACTTC. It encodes CASSLSWGETQYF.

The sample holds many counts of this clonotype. The CDR3 nucleotides are TGTGCCAGCAGCTCAACGACAGGGGCGAACACTGAAGCTTTCTTT. Translating gives CASSSTTGANTEAFF. The chain joins TRBV7-8 to TRBJ1-1, with 8 positions matching TRBD1. Germline CDR1 SGHVS, CDR2 FQNEAQ. The ends lost 4 bases at V and 1 base at J; junction bases unmatched: 5. CDR3 length: 15 residues.

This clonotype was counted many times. The CDR3 loop is CASTRQGRGNEQFF. The CDR3 DNA is TGTGCCAGCACCCGGCAGGGAAGAGGCAATGAGCAGTTCTTC. The V and J genes are TRBV12-3 or TRBV12-4 and TRBJ2-1; possible D gene TRBD1, 5 bases. The CDR3 consists of 14 residues. Trimming took 7 bases from V and 6 from J, leaving 16 bases between them.

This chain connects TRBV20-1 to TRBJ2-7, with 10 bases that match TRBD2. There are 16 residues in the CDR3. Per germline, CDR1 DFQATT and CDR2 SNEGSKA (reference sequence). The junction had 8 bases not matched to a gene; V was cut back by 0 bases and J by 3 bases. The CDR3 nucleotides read TGCAGTGCTAGAGATCCCCTAGCGGGGGATAACTACGAGCAGTACTTC. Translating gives CSARDPLAGDNYEQYF.

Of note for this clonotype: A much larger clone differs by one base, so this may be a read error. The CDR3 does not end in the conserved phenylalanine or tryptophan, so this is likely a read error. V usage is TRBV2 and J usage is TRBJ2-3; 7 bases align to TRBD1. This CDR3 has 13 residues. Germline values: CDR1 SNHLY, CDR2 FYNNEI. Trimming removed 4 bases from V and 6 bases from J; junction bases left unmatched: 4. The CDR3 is CASSGGGRDTQYL. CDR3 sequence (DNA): TGTGCCAGCAGTGGAGGGGGCAGGGATACGCAGTATCTT.

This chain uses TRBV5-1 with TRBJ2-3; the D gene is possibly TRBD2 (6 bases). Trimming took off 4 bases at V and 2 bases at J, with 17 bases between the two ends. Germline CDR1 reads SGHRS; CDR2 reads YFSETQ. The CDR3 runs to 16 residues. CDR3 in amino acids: CASSTGGAGTTDTQYF. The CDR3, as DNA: TGCGCCAGCAGCACCGGAGGGGCGGGAACCACAGATACGCAGTATTTT.

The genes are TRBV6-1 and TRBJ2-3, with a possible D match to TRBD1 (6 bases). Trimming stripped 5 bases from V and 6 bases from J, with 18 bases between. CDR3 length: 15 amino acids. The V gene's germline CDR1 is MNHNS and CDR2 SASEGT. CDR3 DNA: TGTGCCAGCAGTATAGGGGTGAGGGGGTACGATACGCAGTATTTT. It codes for CASSIGVRGYDTQYF.

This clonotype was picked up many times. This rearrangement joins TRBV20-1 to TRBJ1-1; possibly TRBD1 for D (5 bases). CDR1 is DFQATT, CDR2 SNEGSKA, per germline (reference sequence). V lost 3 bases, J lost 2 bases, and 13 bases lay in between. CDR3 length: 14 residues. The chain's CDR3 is CSASWGGGNTEAFF. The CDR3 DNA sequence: TGCAGTGCTAGTTGGGGTGGGGGTAACACTGAAGCTTTCTTT.

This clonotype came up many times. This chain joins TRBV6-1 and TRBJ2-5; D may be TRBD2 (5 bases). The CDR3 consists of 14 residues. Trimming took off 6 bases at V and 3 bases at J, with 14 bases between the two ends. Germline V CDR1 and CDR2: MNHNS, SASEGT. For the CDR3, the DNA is TGTGCCAGCAGAACGATCGGGATGGAAGAGACCCAGTACTTC. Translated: CASRTIGMEETQYF.

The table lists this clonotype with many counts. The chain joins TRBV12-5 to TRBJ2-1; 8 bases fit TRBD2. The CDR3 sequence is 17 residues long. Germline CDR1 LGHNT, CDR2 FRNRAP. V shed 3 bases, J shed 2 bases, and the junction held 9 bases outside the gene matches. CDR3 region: CASGLGSSGPPYNEQFF. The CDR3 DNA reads TGTGCTAGTGGTTTAGGCTCTAGCGGGCCACCCTACAATGAGCAGTTCTTC.

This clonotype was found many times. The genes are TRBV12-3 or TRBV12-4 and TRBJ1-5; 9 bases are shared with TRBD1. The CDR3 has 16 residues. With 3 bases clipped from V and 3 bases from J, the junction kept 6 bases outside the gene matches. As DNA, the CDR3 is TGTGCCAGCAGTTTTGCGGACAGGGGACTCAATCAGCCCCAGCATTTT. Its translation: CASSFADRGLNQPQHF.

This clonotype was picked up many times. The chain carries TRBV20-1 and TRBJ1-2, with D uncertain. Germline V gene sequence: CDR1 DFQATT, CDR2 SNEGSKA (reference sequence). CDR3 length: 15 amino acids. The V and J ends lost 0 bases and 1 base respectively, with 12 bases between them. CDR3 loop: CSARDGSQINYGYTF. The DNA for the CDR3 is TGCAGTGCTAGAGATGGTTCACAGATTAACTATGGCTACACCTTC.

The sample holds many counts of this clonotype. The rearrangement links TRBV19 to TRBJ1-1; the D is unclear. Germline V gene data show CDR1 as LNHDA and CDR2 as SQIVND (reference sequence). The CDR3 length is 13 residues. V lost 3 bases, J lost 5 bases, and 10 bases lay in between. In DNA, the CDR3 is TGTGCCAGTAGTATTTCGGGGAGGACTGAAGCTTTCTTT. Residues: CASSISGRTEAFF.

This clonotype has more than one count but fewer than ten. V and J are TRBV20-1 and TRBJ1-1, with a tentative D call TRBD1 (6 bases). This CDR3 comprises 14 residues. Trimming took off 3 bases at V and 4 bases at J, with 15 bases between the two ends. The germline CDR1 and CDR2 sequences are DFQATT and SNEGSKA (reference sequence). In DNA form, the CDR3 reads TGCAGTGCTAGGTTTAGGCAGGGGAGCACTGAAGCTTTCTTT. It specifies CSARFRQGSTEAFF.

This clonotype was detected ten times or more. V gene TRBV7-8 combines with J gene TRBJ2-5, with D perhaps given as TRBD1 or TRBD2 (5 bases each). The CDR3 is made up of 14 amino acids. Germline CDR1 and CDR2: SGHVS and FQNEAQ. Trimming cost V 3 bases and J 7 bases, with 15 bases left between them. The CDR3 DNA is TGTGCCAGCAGCTTCGGGGACGGACCAGCGACCCAGTACTTC. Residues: CASSFGDGPATQYF.

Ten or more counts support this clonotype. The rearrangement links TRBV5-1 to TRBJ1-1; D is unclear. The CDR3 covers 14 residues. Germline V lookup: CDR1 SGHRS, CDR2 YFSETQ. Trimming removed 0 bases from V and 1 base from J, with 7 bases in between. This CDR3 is CASSLVPGNTEAFF. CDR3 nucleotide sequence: TGCGCCAGCAGCTTGGTTCCGGGGAACACTGAAGCTTTCTTT.

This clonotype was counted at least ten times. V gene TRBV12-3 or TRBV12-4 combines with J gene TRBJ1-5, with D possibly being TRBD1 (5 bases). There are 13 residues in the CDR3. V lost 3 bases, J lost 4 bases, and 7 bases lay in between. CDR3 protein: CASSLTDNQPQHF. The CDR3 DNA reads TGTGCCAGCAGTTTGACAGATAATCAGCCCCAGCATTTT.

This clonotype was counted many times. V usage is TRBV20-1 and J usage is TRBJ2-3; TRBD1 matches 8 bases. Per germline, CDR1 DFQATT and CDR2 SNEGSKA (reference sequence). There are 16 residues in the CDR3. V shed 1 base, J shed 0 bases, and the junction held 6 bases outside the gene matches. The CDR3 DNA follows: TGCAGTGCTAGAGGAGGCAGGGGGCTTAGCACAGATACGCAGTATTTT. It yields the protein CSARGGRGLSTDTQYF.

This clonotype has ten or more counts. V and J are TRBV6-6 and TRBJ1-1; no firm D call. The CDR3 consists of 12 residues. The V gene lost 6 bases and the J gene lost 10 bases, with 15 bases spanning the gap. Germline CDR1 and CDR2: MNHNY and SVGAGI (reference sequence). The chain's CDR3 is CASSPVASLAFF. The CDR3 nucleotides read TGTGCCAGCAGCCCCGTGGCTTCTTTAGCTTTCTTT.

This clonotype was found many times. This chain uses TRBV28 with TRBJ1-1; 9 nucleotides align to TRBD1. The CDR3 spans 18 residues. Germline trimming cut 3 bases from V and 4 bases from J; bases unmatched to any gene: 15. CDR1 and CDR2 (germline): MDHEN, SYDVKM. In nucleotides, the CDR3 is TGTGCCAGCAGTTTCGCTGGGTGGTACAGGGGGCCTGGCACTGAAGCTTTCTTT. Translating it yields CASSFAGWYRGPGTEAFF. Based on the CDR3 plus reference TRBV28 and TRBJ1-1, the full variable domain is DVKVTQSSRYLVKRTGEKVFLECVQDMDHENMFWYRQDPGLGLRLIYFSYDVKMKEKGDIPEGYSVSREKKERFSLILESASTNQTSMYLCASSFAGWYRGPGTEAFFGQGTRLTVV.

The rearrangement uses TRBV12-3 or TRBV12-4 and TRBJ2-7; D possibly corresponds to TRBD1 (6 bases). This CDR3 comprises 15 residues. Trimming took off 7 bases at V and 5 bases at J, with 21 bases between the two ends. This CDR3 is CASTLSGQINHEQYF. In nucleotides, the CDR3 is TGTGCCAGCACCCTCTCCGGACAGATTAATCACGAGCAGTACTTC.